Following are 13 T cell receptor beta chains from one sample sequenced in a study of siplizumab effects on memory and regulatory T cells. TCRdb's table, derived via immunoSEQ multiplex PCR, lists solely in-frame clones and lacks some. This sample has about 100,000 clones, with about 92% found just once. The sequenced sample consisted of Tregs sorted from blood. Source of these receptors: a human donor in good health.

The chain uses TRBV7-9 and TRBJ2-5, with D perhaps TRBD1 or TRBD2 (5 bases each). V was clipped by 1 base and J by 5 bases, with 11 bases between them. The CDR3 length is 14 residues. In germline, CDR1 is SEHNR, CDR2 FQNEAQ (reference sequence). This CDR3 is CASSLGSGQETQYF. In DNA, the CDR3 is TGTGCCAGCAGCTTAGGTTCGGGGCAGGAGACCCAGTACTTC.

This chain links TRBV2 with TRBJ2-5, with unresolved D. The germline V and J ends were trimmed by 6 bases and 5 bases, with 19 bases remaining between them. Germline V gene lookup returns CDR1 SNHLY and CDR2 FYNNEI. This CDR3 comprises 15 residues. The CDR3 bases are TGTGCCAGCAGAGTCGGTTTAGGTGAACTGGAGACCCAGTACTTC. This codes for CASRVGLGELETQYF.

On this clone itself: Other DNA sequences of this sample code for an identical CDR3. V is TRBV5-1 and J is TRBJ2-6, with no clear D. Germline assignment: CDR1 SGHRS and CDR2 YFSETQ. The V end was cut by 0 bases, the J end by 1 base, with 5 bases between. The CDR3 runs to 15 residues. CDR3 sequence reads: CASSLGGSGANVLTF. CDR3 coding DNA: TGCGCCAGCAGCTTGGGGGGTTCTGGGGCCAACGTCCTGACTTTC.

CDR3 nucleotides: TGTGCCAGCAGCTTAGTCCCTAGCGGGAGTTATATCGGGGAGCTGTTTTTT. It is translated as CASSLVPSGSYIGELFF. The rearrangement joins TRBV7-9 to TRBJ2-2, with TRBD2 matching over 10 bases. Trimming took 1 base from V and 7 from J; bases not matched to a gene: 9. The CDR3 is 17 amino acids. The germline CDR1 and CDR2 sequences are SEHNR and FQNEAQ (reference sequence).

The chain has TRBV7-2 and TRBJ1-1; D is uncertain. Germline-derived CDR1 and CDR2 are SGHTA and FQGNSA. The CDR3 runs 13 residues. The V and J ends lost 5 bases and 1 base respectively, with 8 bases between them. The CDR3 region is CASSRLGNTEAFF. The CDR3, as DNA: TGTGCCAGCAGCCGACTGGGGAACACTGAAGCTTTCTTT. The full variable domain, rest sourced from reference TRBV7-2 and TRBJ1-1, is GAGVSQSPSNKVTEKGKDVELRCDPISGHTALYWYRQSLGQGLEFLIYFQGNSAPDKSGLPSDRFSAERTGGSVSTLTIQRTQQEDSAVYLCASSRLGNTEAFFGQGTRLTVV.

This clone has a single count. This CDR3 is also generated by other DNA sequences in the sample. J is TRBJ2-7 and V is TRBV7-9; TRBD2 matches 8 bases. Germline V lookup: CDR1 SEHNR, CDR2 FQNEAQ (reference sequence). CDR3 length: 15 residues. V gave up 3 bases and J gave up 5 bases; unmatched junction bases: 9. CDR3: CASSFASGSTDEQYF. The CDR3 DNA reads TGTGCCAGCAGCTTCGCTAGCGGGTCTACCGACGAGCAGTACTTC.

This clone was picked up one time. The rearrangement joins TRBV9 to TRBJ1-6, with D unclear. The germline V gene has CDR1 SGDLS and CDR2 YYNGEE. V lost 3 bases and J 8 bases, leaving 15 bases between the germline ends. CDR3 length: 15 amino acids. CDR3 sequence: CASSAEAAVHSPLHF. CDR3 nucleotides: TGTGCCAGCAGCGCCGAAGCGGCAGTTCATTCACCCCTCCACTTT.

The chain employs TRBV4-1 and TRBJ2-3; 11 bases are shared with TRBD2. The CDR3 spans 18 residues. The germline V gene encodes CDR1 MGHRA and CDR2 YSYEKL. Trimming cost V 3 bases and J 5 bases; bases outside gene matches: 13. The CDR3 reads CASSQVGGTSGGRDTQYF. The CDR3 DNA is TGCGCCAGCAGCCAGGTTGGGGGGACTAGCGGCGGGCGAGATACGCAGTATTTT.

The chain couples TRBV5-4 to TRBJ2-2; 9 positions match TRBD2. V gave up 4 bases and J gave up 6 bases; unmatched junction bases: 13. The CDR3 consists of 17 residues. Germline V gene sequence: CDR1 SGHNT, CDR2 YYREEE (reference sequence). CDR3 bases: TGTGCCAGCAGCCCTGGCGGGGGGGCCTATACCCCCGGGGAGCTGTTTTTT. This codes for CASSPGGGAYTPGELFF.

The gene calls are TRBV7-3 and TRBJ2-1; D uncertain. Germline V gene sequence: CDR1 SGHTA, CDR2 FQGTGA. The ends were cut back, 1 base at V and 7 bases at J, with 14 bases in the middle. The CDR3 is made up of 15 amino acids. DNA of the CDR3: TGTGCCAGCAGCTTAATGCTAGGGAAAGGGAATGAGCAGTTCTTC. Protein: CASSLMLGKGNEQFF.

J is TRBJ1-2 and V is TRBV6-6, with D unclear. The ends were cut back, 8 bases at V and 5 bases at J, with 18 bases in the middle. CDR3 size: 14 residues. Per the germline V gene, CDR1 is MNHNY and CDR2 is SVGAGI (reference sequence). CDR3 nucleotide sequence: TGTGCCAGCGGCCCTCAGGCACCGCTATATGGCTACACCTTC. Translation: CASGPQAPLYGYTF.

The chain joins TRBV28 to TRBJ2-7, with 7 nucleotides matching TRBD1. The germline gives CDR1 MDHEN, CDR2 SYDVKM. This CDR3 is built from 13 residues. The ends lost 5 bases at V and 0 bases at J; junction bases unmatched: 1. In DNA, the CDR3 is TGTGCCAGCAGTCGACAGGGCTCCTACGAGCAGTACTTC. Protein sequence: CASSRQGSYEQYF.

The chain uses TRBV5-6 and TRBJ1-2; tentative D call: TRBD1 (5 bases). This CDR3 has 15 residues. Germline V gene sequence: CDR1 SGHDT, CDR2 YYEEEE. With 3 bases removed from V and 5 bases from J, the gap between germline ends came to 17 bases. CDR3 loop: CASSSPRGTGYGYTF. DNA of the CDR3: TGTGCCAGCAGCTCTCCCCGCGGGACGGGGTATGGCTACACCTTC.